These T cell receptor beta chains were read from a single sample in a study of shared clonotypes between healthy human individuals. TCRdb's copy holds only in-frame clones and misses some; the assay was immunoSEQ multiplex PCR. The sample comprises hundreds of thousands of clones, roughly 96% of which are singletons, and about 0.12% rests with the top ten. Sample: naive CD8+ T cells sorted from blood. All receptors derive from a young woman in good health. The CDR3 runs from the conserved cysteine through the conserved F or W. Not every row has a clone size; where given, it reads once, few, many or a size class.

few	TRBV4-2	TRBJ2-7	CASSPRGGPGFHEQYF
.	TRBV11-2	TRBJ1-5	CASSSGRKNQPQHF
.	TRBV7-8	TRBJ2-5	CASSSNRDKIGQETQYF
.	TRBV28	TRBJ2-2	CASSLSYRTSNTGELFF
.	TRBV5-4	TRBJ2-1	CASTVGTSGIGNEQFF
.	TRBV19	TRBJ2-3	CASSVEQGSTSDTQYF
once	TRBV11-2	TRBJ2-1	CASSLSAERTGQFF
.	TRBV5-8	TRBJ1-5	CASSLSLVYQPQHF
.	TRBV28	TRBJ2-1	CASSSQQGSGMRKQFF
.	TRBV7-8	TRBJ2-7	CASSFFSYEQYF
.	TRBV6-5	TRBJ1-1	CASSYSIEAEAFF
.	TRBV6-6	TRBJ2-7	CASSYFGTSGNYEQYF
.	TRBV13	TRBJ1-2	CASSLNRASLIHGYTF
.	TRBV9	TRBJ2-7	CASSGKNYEQYF
.	TRBV29-1	TRBJ1-2	CSVDKGYGYTF
.	TRBV2	TRBJ2-1	CASSDIAGGPREQFF
.	TRBV4-1	TRBJ1-1	CASSQEPGQNTEAFF
.	TRBV15	TRBJ1-3	CATSRDPSSGNTIYF
.	TRBV7-9	TRBJ2-5	CASSLGLFRPSEQETQYF
once	TRBV11-2	TRBJ2-1	CASSFGLAGANEQFF
.	TRBV7-7	TRBJ2-7	CASSLVVRGRAAYEQYF
.	TRBV2	TRBJ1-3	CASSEAAGAGRRTIYF
.	TRBV9	TRBJ2-1	CASSVARTGDNEQFF
.	TRBV5-1	TRBJ2-7	CASSNRGGTYEQYF
.	TRBV11-2	TRBJ2-7	CASSEGPHYEQYF
.	TRBV5-4	TRBJ2-3	CASSLRQGGTDTQYF
.	TRBV10-1	TRBJ1-1	CASSPRPGALNTEAFF
once	TRBV13	TRBJ2-5	CASSPPLGWTQETQYF
.	TRBV6-5	TRBJ1-1	CASSYGAVNPGGAFF
.	TRBV6-1	TRBJ2-1	CASSPANTAYNEQFF
.	TRBV10-1	TRBJ2-7	CASSEGISYEQYF
.	TRBV7-8	TRBJ1-5	CASSLGGQPNQPQHF
.	TRBV27	TRBJ1-1	CASMVRGTGAEAFF